This T cell receptor (beta chain) came from a study of shared clonotypes between healthy human individuals. Trimming at V came to 0 bases and at J to 5 bases, leaving 10 bases not matched to a gene. The germline V gene encodes CDR1 SGHRS and CDR2 YFSETQ. The CDR3 is made up of 17 amino acids. Every donor was a Caucasian adult from Nashville, Tennessee. Assay execution took place at the deep level. The protocol was immunoSEQ multiplex PCR, while the TCRdb copy is restricted to in-frame clones and leaves out a portion. This sample carries fewer than 550,000 clones, about three quarters of them seen once, and the ten largest clones take about an eighth.

This chain connects TRBV5-1 to TRBJ2-3; TRBD2 matches 9 bases. Sequencing used PBMCs. This TCR derives from a woman between 40 and 50 years old in good health. Some clones in this sample may be carry-over from other donors' samples. The DNA of the CDR3 is TGCGCCAGCAGCTTGGACGTACTAGCGGGTTGGGGAGATACGCAGTATTTT. Translated, it gives CASSLDVLAGWGDTQYF.